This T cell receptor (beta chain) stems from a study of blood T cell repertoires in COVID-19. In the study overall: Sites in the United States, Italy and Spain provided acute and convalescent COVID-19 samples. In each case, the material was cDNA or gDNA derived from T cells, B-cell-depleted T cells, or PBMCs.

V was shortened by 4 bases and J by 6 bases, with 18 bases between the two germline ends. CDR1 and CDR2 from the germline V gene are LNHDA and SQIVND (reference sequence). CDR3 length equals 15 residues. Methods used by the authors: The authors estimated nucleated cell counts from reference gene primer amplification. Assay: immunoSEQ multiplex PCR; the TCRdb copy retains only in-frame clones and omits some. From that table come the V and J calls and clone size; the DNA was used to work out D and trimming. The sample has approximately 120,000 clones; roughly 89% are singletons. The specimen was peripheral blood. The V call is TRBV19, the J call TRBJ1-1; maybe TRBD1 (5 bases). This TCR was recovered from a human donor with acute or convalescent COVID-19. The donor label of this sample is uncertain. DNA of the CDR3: TGTGCCAGTAGTAGGAGACCACAGGTGGTCCCTGAAGCTTTCTTT. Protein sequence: CASSRRPQVVPEAFF.